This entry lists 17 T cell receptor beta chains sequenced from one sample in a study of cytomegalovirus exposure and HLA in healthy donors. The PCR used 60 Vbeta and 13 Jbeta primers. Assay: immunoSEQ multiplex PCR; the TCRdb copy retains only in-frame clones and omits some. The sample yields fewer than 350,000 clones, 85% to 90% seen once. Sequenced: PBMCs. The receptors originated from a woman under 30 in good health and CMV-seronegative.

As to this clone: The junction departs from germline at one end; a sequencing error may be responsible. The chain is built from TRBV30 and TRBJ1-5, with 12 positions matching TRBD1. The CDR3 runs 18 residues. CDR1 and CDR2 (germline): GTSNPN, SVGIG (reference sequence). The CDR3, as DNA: TGTGTCTGGAGTAGAAAAGGGACAGGGGGCGAGGAGGATCAGCCCCAGCATTTT. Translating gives CVWSRKGTGGEEDQPQHF.

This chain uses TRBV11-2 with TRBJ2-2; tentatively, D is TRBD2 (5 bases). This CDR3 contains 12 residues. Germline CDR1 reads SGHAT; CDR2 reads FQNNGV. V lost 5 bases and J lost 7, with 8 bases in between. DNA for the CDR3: TGTGCCAGCAGCGTTGACTACGGGGAGCTGTTTTTT. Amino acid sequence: CASSVDYGELFF. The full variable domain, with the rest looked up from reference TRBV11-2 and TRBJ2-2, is EAGVAQSPRYKIIEKRQSVAFWCNPISGHATLYWYQQILGQGPKLLIQFQNNGVVDDSQLPKDRFSAERLKGVDSTLKIQPAKLEDSAVYLCASSVDYGELFFGEGSRLTVL.

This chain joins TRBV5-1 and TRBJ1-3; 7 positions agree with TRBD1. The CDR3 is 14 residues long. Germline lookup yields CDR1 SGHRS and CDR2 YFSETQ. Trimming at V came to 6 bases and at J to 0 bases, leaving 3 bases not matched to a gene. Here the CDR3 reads CASTGGSSGNTIYF. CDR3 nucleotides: TGCGCCAGCACAGGGGGGAGCTCTGGAAACACCATATATTTT.

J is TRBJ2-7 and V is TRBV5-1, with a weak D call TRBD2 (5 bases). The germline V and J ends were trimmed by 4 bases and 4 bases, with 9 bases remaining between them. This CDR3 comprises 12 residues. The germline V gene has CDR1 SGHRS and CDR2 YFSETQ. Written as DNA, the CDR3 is TGCGCCAGCAGCCAGGACTTGTACGAGCAGTACTTC. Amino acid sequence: CASSQDLYEQYF. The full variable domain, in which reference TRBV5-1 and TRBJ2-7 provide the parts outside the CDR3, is KAGVTQTPRYLIKTRGQQVTLSCSPISGHRSVSWYQQTPGQGLQFLFEYFSETQRNKGNFPGRFSGRQFSNSRSEMNVSTLELGDSALYLCASSQDLYEQYFGPGTRLTVT.

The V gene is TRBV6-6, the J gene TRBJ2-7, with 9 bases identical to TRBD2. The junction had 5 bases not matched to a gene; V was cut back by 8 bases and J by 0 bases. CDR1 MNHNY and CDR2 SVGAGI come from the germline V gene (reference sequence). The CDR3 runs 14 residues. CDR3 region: CASRLAGNSYEQYF. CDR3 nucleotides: TGTGCCAGCCGTCTAGCGGGGAACTCCTACGAGCAGTACTTC.

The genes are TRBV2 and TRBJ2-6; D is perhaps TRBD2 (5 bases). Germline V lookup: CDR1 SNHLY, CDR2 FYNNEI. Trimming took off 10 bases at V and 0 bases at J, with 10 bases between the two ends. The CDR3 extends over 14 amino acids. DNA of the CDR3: TGTGCCACCCGAGGGAGCTCTGGGGCCAACGTCCTGACTTTC. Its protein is CATRGSSGANVLTF.

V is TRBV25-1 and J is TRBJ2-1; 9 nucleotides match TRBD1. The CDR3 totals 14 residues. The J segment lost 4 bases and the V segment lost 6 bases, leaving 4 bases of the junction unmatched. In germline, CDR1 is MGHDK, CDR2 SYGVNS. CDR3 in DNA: TGTGCCAGCAGCCGGACAGGGGCTTACAATGAGCAGTTCTTC. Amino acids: CASSRTGAYNEQFF.

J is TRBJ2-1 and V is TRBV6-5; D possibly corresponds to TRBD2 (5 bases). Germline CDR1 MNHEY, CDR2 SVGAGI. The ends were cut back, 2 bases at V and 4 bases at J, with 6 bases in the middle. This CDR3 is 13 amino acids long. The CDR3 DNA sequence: TGTGCCAGCAGTTACCGAGGGTACAATGAGCAGTTCTTC. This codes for CASSYRGYNEQFF.

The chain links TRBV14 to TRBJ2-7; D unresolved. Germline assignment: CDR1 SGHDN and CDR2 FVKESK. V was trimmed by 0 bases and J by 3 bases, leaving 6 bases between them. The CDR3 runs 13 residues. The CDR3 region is CASSQENSYEQYF. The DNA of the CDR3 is TGTGCCAGCAGCCAAGAAAACAGCTACGAGCAGTACTTC.

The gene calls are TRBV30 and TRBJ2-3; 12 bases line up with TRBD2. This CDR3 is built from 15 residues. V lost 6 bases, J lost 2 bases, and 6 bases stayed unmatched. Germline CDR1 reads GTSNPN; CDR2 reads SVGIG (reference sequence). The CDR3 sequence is CACRASGGATDTQYF. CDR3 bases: TGTGCCTGTCGGGCTAGCGGGGGGGCCACAGATACGCAGTATTTT.

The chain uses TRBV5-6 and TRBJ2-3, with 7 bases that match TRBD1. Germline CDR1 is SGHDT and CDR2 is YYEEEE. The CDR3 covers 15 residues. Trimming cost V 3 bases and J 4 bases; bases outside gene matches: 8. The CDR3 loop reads CASSYWTGSPDTQYF. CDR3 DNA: TGTGCCAGCAGCTACTGGACAGGTTCCCCAGATACGCAGTATTTT.

The CDR3 sequence is CASSRGRAVVDPGTEAFF. DNA for the CDR3: TGTGCCAGCAGCCGTGGGCGGGCAGTTGTTGATCCAGGTACTGAAGCTTTCTTT. The chain uses TRBV5-4 and TRBJ1-1; no reliable D call. The CDR3 is made up of 18 amino acids. Trimming took off 4 bases at V and 5 bases at J, with 27 bases between the two ends. From germline, CDR1 is SGHNT and CDR2 YYREEE (reference sequence).

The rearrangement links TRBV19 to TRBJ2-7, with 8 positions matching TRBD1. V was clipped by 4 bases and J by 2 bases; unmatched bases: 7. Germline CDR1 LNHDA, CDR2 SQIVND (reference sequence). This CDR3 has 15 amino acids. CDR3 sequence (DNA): TGTGCCAGTAGTACCCCGGGACAGGTAGCCTACGAGCAGTACTTC. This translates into CASSTPGQVAYEQYF.

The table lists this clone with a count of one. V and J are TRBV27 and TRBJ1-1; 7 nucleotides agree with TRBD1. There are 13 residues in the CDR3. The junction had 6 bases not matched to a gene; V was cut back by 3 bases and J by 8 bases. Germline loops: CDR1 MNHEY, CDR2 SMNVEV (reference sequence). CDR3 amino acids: CASSFHGQVEAFF. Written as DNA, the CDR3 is TGTGCCAGCAGTTTCCACGGACAGGTCGAAGCTTTCTTT.

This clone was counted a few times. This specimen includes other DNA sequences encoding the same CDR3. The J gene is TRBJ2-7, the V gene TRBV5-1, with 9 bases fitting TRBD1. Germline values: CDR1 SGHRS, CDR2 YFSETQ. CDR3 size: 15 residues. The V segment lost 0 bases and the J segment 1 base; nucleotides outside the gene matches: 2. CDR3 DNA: TGCGCCAGCAGCTTGGCGGGACAGGGTTCCTACGAGCAGTACTTC. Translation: CASSLAGQGSYEQYF.

The CDR3: CASSVSGGTGYEQYF. The CDR3 DNA sequence: TGTGCCAGCAGCGTATCCGGGGGAACGGGCTACGAGCAGTACTTC. The V call is TRBV9, the J call TRBJ2-7; D is perhaps TRBD2 (6 bases). Germline V CDR1 and CDR2: SGDLS, YYNGEE. CDR3 size: 15 residues. Trimming cost V 1 base and J 3 bases, with 14 bases left between them.

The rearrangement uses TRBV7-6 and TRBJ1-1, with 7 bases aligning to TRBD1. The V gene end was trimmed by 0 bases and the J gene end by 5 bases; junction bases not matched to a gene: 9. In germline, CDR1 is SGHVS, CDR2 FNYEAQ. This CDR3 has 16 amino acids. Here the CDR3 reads CASSLADREGGTEAFF. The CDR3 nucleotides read TGTGCCAGCAGCTTAGCCGACAGGGAAGGAGGAACTGAAGCTTTCTTT.